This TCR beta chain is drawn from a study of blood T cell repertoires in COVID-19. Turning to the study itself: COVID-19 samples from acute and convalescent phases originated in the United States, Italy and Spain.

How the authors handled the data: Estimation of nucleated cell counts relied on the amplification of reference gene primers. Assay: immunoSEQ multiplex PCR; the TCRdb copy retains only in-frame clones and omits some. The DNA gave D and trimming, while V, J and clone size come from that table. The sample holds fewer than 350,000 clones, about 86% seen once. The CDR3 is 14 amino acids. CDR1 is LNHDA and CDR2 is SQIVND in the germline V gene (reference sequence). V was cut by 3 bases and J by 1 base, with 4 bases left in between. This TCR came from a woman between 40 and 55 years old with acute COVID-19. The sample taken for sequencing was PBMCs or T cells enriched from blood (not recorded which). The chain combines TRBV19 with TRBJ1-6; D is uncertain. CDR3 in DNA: TGTGCCAGTAGTATCAGGTCCTATAATTCACCCCTCCACTTT. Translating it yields CASSIRSYNSPLHF.